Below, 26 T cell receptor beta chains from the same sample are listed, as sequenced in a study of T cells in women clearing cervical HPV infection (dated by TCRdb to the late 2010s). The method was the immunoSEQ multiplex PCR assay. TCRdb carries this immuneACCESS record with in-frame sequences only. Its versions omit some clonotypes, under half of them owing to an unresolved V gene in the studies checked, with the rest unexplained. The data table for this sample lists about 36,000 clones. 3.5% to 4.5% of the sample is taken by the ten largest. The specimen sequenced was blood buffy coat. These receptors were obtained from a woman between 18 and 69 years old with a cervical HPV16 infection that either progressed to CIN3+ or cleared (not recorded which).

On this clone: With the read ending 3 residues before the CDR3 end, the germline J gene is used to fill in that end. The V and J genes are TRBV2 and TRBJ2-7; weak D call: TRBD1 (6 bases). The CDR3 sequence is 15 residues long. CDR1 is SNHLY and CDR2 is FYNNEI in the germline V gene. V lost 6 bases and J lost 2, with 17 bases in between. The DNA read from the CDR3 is TGTGCCAGCAGGAAAAAGGGGGATCCCGCCTACGAG. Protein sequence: CASRKKGDPAYE. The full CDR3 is CASRKKGDPAYEQYF.

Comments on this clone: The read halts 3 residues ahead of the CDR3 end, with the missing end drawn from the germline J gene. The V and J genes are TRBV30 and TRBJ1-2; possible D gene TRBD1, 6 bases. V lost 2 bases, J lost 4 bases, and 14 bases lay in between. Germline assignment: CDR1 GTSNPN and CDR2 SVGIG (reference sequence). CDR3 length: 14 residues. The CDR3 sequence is CAWSIHRATYGYTF. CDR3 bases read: TGTGCCTGGAGTATACACAGGGCTACCTATGGC.

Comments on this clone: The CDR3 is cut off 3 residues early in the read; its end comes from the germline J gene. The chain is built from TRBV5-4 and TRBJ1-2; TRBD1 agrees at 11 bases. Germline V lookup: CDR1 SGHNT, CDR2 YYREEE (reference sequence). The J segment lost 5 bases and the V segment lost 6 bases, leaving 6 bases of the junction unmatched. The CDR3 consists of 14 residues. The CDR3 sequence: CASTSGTGGYGYTF. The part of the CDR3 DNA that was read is TGTGCCAGCACGTCAGGGACAGGGGGATATGGC.

The CDR3 here is CSVMMWAGIMETQYF. The CDR3 bases that were read are TGCAGCGTGATGATGTGGGCAGGGATTATGGAGACG. The V and J genes are TRBV29-1 and TRBJ2-3, with D possibly matching TRBD1 (5 bases). Read coverage stops 3 residues before the CDR3 terminus; the germline J gene supplies the remainder. Per the germline V gene, CDR1 is SQVTM and CDR2 is ANQGSEA. The CDR3 has 15 residues.

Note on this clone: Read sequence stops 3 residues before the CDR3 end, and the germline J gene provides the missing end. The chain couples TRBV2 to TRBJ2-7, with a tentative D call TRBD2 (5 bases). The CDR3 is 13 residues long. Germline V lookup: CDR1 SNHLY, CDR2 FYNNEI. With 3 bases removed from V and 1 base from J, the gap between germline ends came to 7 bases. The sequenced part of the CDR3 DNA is TGTGCCAGCAGTGATACTAGATCCTACGAG. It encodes CASSDTRSYE. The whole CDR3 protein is CASSDTRSYEQYF.

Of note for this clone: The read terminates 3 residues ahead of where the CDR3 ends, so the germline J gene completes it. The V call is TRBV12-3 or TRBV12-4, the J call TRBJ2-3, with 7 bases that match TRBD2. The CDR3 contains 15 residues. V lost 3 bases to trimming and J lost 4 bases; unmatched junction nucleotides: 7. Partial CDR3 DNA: TGTGCCAGCAGTTTTAGGTTAGCGGGTGCAGATACG. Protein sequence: CASSFRLAGADT. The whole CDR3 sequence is CASSFRLAGADTQYF.

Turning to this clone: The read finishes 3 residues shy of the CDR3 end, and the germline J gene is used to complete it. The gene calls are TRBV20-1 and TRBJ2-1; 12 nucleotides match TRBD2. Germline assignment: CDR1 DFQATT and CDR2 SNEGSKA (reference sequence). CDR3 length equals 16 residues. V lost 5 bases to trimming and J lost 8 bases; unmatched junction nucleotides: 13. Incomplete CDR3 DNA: TGCAGTGCTCCTAACCCCCGGACTAGCGGGATCTATGAG. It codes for CSAPNPRTSGIYE. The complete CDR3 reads CSAPNPRTSGIYEQFF.

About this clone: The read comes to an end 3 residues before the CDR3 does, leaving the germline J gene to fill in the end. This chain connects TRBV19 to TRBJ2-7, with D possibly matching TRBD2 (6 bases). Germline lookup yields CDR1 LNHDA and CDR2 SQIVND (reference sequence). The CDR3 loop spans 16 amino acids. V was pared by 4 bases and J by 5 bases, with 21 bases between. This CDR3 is CASSNLRGSLRDEQYF. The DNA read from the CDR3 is TGTGCCAGTAGTAATTTGCGGGGATCGTTACGGGACGAG.

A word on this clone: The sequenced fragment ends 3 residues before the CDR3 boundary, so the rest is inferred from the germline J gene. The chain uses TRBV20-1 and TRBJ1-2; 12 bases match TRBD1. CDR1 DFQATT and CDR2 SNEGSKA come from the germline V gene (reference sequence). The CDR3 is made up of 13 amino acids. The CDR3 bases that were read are TGCAGTGCTAGCGGGACAGGGGGCGCCGGC. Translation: CSASGTGGAG. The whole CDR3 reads CSASGTGGAGYTF.

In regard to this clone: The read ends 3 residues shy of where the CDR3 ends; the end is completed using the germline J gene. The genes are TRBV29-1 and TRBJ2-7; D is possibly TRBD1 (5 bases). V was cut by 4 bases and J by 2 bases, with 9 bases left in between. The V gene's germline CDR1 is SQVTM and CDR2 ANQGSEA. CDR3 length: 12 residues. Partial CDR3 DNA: TGCAGCGTTGGGAAGGGGACCTACGAG. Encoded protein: CSVGKGTYE. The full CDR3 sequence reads CSVGKGTYEQYF.

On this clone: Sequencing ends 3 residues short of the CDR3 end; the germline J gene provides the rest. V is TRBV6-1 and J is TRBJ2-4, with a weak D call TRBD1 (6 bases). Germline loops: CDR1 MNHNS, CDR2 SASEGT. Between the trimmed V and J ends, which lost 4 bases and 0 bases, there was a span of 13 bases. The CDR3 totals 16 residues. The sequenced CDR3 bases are TGTGCCAGCAGTGGGAGACAGGCGGAAGCCAAAAACATT. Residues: CASSGRQAEAKNI. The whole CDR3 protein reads CASSGRQAEAKNIQYF.

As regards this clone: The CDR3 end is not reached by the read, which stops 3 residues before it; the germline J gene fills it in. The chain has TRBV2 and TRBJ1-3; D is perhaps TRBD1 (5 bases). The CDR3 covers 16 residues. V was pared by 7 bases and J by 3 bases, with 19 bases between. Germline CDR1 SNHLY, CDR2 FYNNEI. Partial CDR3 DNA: TGTGCCAGCACCCGGTGGGGGGGAAGAAATGGAAACACC. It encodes CASTRWGGRNGNT. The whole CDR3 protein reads CASTRWGGRNGNTIYF.

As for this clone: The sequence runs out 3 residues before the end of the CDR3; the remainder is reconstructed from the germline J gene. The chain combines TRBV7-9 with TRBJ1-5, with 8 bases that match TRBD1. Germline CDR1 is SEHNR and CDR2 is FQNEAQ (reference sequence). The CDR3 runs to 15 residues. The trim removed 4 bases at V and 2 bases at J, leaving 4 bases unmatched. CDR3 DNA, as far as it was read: TGTGCCAGCAGCTCCCAGGGGGCAGGCAATCAGCCC. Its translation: CASSSQGAGNQP. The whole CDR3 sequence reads CASSSQGAGNQPQHF.

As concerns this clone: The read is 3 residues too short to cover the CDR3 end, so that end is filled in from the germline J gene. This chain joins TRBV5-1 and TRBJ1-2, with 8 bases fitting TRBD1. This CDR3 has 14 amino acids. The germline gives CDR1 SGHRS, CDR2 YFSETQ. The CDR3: CASSFQGAVRGYTF. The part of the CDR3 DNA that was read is TGCGCCAGCAGCTTCCAGGGGGCGGTTAGGGGC.

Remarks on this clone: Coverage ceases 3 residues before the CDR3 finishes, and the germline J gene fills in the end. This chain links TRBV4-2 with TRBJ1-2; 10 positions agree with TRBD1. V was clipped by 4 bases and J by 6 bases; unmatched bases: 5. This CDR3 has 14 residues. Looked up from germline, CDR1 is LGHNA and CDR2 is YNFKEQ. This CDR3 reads CASSRLGTGDGYTF. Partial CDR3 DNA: TGTGCCAGCAGCCGCCTAGGGACAGGGGATGGC.

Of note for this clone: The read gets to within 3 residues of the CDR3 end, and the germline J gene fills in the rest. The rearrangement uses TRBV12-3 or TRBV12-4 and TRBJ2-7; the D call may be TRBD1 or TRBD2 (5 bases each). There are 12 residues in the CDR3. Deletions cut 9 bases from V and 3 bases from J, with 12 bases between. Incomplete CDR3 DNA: TGTGCCAGTCGGGATGACAGCTACGAG. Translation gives CASRDDSYE. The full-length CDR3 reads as CASRDDSYEQYF.

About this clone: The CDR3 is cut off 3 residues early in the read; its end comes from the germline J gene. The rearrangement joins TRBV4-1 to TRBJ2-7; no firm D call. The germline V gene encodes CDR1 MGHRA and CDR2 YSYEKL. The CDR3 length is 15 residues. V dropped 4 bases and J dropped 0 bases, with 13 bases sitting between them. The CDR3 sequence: CASSLLVLTSYEQYF. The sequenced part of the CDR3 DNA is TGCGCCAGCAGCCTCCTAGTTCTTACCTCCTACGAG.

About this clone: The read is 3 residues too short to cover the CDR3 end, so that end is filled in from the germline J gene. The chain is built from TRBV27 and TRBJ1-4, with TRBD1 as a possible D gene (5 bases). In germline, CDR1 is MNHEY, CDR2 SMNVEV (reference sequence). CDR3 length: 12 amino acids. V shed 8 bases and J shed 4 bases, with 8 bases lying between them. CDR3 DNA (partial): TGTGCCAGCGGGGGGGTTAATGAAAAA. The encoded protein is CASGGVNEK. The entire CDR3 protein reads CASGGVNEKLFF.

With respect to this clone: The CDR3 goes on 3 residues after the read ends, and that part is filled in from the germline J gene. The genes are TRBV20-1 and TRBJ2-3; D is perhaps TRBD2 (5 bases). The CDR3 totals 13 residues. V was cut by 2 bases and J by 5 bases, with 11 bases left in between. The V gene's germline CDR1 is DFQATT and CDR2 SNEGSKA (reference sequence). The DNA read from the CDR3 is TGCAGTGCTAGACTCAGTGCGGGAGATACG. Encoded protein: CSARLSAGDT. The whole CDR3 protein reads CSARLSAGDTQYF.

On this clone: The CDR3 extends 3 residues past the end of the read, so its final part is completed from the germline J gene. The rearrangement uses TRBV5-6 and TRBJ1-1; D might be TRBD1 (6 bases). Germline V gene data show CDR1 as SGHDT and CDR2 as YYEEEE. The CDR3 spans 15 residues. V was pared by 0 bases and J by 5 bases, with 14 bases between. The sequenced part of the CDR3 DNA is TGTGCCAGCAGCTTGGTTCAGGGGCCCGGGACTGAA. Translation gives CASSLVQGPGTE. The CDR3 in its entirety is CASSLVQGPGTEAFF.

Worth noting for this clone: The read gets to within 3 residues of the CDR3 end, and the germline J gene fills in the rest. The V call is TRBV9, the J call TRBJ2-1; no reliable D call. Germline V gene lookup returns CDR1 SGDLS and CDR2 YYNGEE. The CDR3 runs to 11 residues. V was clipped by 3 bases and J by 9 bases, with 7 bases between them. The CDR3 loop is CASSEASEQFF. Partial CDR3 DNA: TGTGCCAGCAGCGAGGCTTCTGAG.

The CDR3 loop reads CASSPRRQANYGQYF. CDR3 DNA (partial): TGTGCCAGCTCCCCCCGACGGCAAGCTAACTATGGT. The chain uses TRBV18 and TRBJ2-4; D is uncertain. The sequence runs out 3 residues before the end of the CDR3; the remainder is reconstructed from the germline J gene. CDR3 length: 15 residues. Looked up from germline, CDR1 is KGHSH and CDR2 is LQKENI.

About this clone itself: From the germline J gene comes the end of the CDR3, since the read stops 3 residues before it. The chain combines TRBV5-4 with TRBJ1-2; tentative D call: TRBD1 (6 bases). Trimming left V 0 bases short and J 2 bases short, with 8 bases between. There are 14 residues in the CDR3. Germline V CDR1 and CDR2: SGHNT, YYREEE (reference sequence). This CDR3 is CASSLDRENYGYTF. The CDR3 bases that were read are TGTGCCAGCAGCTTGGACAGGGAAAACTATGGC.

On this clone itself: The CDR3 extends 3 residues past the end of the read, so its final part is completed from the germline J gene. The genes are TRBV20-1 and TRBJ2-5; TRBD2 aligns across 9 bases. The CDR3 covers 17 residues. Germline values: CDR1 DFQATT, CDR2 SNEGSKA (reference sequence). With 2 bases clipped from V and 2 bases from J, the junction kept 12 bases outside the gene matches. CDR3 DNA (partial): TGCAGTGCTAGAAGTTTGGGGACTAGCAGATCTCAAGAGACC. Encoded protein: CSARSLGTSRSQET. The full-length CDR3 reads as CSARSLGTSRSQETQYF.

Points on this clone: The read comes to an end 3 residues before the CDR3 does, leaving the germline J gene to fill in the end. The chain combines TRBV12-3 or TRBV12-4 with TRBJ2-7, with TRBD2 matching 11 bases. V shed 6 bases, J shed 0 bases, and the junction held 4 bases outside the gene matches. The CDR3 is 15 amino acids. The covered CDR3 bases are TGTGCCAGCAGGGAGACTAGCGGGGCCTCCTACGAG. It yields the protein CASRETSGASYE. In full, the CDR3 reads CASRETSGASYEQYF.

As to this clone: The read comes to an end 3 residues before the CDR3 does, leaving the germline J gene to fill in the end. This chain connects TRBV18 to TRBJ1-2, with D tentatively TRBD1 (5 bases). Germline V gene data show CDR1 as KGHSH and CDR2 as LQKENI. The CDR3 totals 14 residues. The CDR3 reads CASSQRDSGDTYTF. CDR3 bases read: TGTGCCAGCTCTCAAAGGGACTCCGGAGATACC.